The next 10 T cell receptor beta chains were all read from a single sample in a study of T cell repertoires in cytomegalovirus infection. TCRdb redid the calling of the reads with MiXCR, one entry per CDR3 protein. The table records around 260,000 distinct CDR3 sequences, approximately 10% of them present only once. The sample comprised PBMCs. These receptors were obtained from a human donor in good health (CMV status not recorded). Some clones in this sample may be carry-over from other donors' samples.

The chain links TRBV9 to TRBJ2-7; possible D gene TRBD1, 6 bases. Germline loops: CDR1 SGDLS, CDR2 YYNGEE. The ends were cut back, 3 bases at V and 0 bases at J, with 10 bases in the middle. The CDR3 loop spans 14 amino acids. CDR3 region: CASSETDSSYEQYF. Written as DNA, the CDR3 is TGTGCCAGCAGCGAGACGGACAGCTCCTACGAGCAGTACTTC.

At least ten counts were recorded for this clonotype. The J gene is TRBJ2-2, the V gene TRBV12-3 or TRBV12-4; 10 bases match TRBD2. This CDR3 region has 19 residues. The ends lost 7 bases at V and 2 bases at J; junction bases unmatched: 16. As DNA, the CDR3 is TGTGCCAGCAACCCGATTAGTGCTAGCGGGAGCATAAACACCGGGGAGCTGTTTTTT. Translated, it gives CASNPISASGSINTGELFF.

This clonotype appeared many times. The chain carries TRBV7-8 and TRBJ2-3; 8 bases fit TRBD1. The CDR3 sequence is 16 residues long. The germline V gene has CDR1 SGHVS and CDR2 FQNEAQ. With V trimmed by 7 bases and J by 1 base, 10 bases remained unmatched. The CDR3 spells CASNQGAPWGTDTQYF. The DNA of the CDR3 is TGTGCCAGCAACCAGGGGGCCCCTTGGGGCACAGATACGCAGTATTTT.

The sample holds many counts of this clonotype. V usage is TRBV7-2 and J usage is TRBJ1-2; D is possibly TRBD1 (5 bases). This CDR3 is 13 amino acids long. Deletions cut 7 bases from V and 2 bases from J, with 11 bases between. Germline V lookup: CDR1 SGHTA, CDR2 FQGNSA. CDR3 bases: TGTGCCAGCACCAGAGGACAAAACTATGGCTACACCTTC. Translated: CASTRGQNYGYTF.

This clonotype appeared many times. This rearrangement joins TRBV11-3 to TRBJ2-2; tentatively, D is TRBD2 (5 bases). V was cut by 0 bases and J by 1 base, with 18 bases left in between. The CDR3 length is 19 residues. CDR1 is SGHNT, CDR2 YENEEA, per germline. This CDR3 is CASSLDVSRAGKNTGELFF. In DNA form, the CDR3 reads TGTGCCAGCAGCTTAGACGTATCACGGGCCGGGAAGAACACCGGGGAGCTGTTTTTT.

This clonotype is medium-sized. The CDR3 sequence is CASSLRPQEGAREKLFF. In DNA form, the CDR3 reads TGTGCCAGCAGCTTACGGCCCCAGGAGGGGGCGCGTGAAAAACTGTTTTTT. The chain has TRBV7-2 and TRBJ1-4, with 7 bases identical to TRBD1. The CDR3 contains 17 residues. J gave up 7 bases and V 2 bases, and 13 bases lay outside the gene matches. CDR1 and CDR2 (germline): SGHTA, FQGNSA. The full variable domain, with the rest looked up from reference TRBV7-2 and TRBJ1-4, is GAGVSQSPSNKVTEKGKDVELRCDPISGHTALYWYRQSLGQGLEFLIYFQGNSAPDKSGLPSDRFSAERTGGSVSTLTIQRTQQEDSAVYLCASSLRPQEGAREKLFFGSGTQLSVL.

Many counts were recorded for this clonotype. The V gene is TRBV7-2, the J gene TRBJ1-3; 7 bases agree with TRBD1. Germline V gene sequence: CDR1 SGHTA, CDR2 FQGNSA. V lost 5 bases, J lost 4 bases, and 8 bases stayed unmatched. This CDR3 region has 15 residues. The CDR3 here is CASSIRGNNGNTIYF. The CDR3 DNA reads as TGTGCCAGCAGCATCAGGGGGAATAACGGAAACACCATATATTTT.

This clonotype was counted at least ten times. The V gene is TRBV7-6, the J gene TRBJ1-1; 9 bases align to TRBD1. V was clipped by 5 bases and J by 0 bases; unmatched bases: 10. The CDR3 is 17 amino acids. Germline CDR1 SGHVS, CDR2 FNYEAQ. Here the CDR3 reads CASSPRGQGTMNTEAFF. CDR3 sequence (DNA): TGTGCCAGCAGCCCGAGGGGACAGGGAACGATGAACACTGAAGCTTTCTTT.

This clonotype came up many times. This sequence joins TRBV12-3 or TRBV12-4 and TRBJ2-7; maybe TRBD2 (6 bases). CDR3 length: 13 residues. V was cut by 1 base and J by 6 bases, with 10 bases left in between. CDR3 nucleotide sequence: TGTGCCAGCAGTTTAGGTGGGGGGACCGAGCAGTACTTC. This encodes CASSLGGGTEQYF.

This clonotype was recorded a few times. This chain links TRBV11-2 with TRBJ2-7, with D tentatively TRBD2 (5 bases). The V end was cut by 5 bases, the J end by 6 bases, with 14 bases between. Per germline, CDR1 SGHAT and CDR2 FQNNGV. This CDR3 is 13 amino acids long. The CDR3 DNA sequence: TGTGCCAGCAGCCCCGGCCGAGGGAGCGAGCAGTACTTC. As protein: CASSPGRGSEQYF.